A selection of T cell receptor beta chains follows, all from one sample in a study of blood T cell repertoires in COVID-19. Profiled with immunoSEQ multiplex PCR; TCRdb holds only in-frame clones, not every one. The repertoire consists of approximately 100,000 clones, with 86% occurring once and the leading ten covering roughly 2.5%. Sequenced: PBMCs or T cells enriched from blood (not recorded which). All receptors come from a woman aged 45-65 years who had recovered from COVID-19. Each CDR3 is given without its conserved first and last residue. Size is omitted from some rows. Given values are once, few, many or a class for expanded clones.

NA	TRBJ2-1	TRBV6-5	ASRPDRGLNEQF
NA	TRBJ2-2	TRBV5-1	ASSLAVTSGPGELF
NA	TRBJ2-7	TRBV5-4	ASSLGPRTGTYEQY
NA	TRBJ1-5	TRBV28	ASSPNGGDQPQH
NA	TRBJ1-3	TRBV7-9	ASSPSGGGSGNTIY
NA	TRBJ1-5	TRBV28	ASSLATGSQPQH
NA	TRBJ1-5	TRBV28	ASSSFRDRGDNQPQH
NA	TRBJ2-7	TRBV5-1	ASSSSGQGAIEQY
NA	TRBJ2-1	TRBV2	ASSSGGASSYNEQF
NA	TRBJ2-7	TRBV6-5	ASSRDPSEQY
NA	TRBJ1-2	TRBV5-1	ASSPDRGDYGYT
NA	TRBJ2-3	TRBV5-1	ASSLVASGSHDTQY
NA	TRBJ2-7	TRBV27	ASSFLDPGLAGGWYEQY
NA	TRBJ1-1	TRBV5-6	ASSLDRGDMNTEAF
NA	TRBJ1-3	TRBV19	ASHRGVGNTIY
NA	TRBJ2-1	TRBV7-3	ASSLTSGTYNEQF
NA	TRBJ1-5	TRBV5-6	ASSPDRTGAFNQPQH
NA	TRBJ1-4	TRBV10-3	AMGQGDEKLF
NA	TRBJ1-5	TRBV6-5	ASSYSGRDNQPQH
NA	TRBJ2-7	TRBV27	ASSFGGRAYEQY
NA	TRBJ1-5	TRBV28	ASSLEAGGTHQPQH
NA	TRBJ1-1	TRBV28	ASRPTGQGRLAF
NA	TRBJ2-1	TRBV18	ASSFYNEQF
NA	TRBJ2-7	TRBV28	ASMTRSGSYEQY
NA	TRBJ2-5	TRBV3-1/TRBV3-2	ASSQRIPGQQETQY
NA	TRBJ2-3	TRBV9	ASSEGTGTIDTQY
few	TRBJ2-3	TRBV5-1	ASSPSGRATDTQY
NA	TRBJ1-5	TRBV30	AWSVRSVVNQPQH
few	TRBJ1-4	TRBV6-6	ASSPLSGYEKLF
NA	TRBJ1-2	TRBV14	ASSQDPQGYGYT
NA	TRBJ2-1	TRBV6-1	ASSEVDSSYNEQF
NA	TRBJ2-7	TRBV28	ASRLNYNRAGDYEQY
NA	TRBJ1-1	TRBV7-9	ASSPTGKVTEAF
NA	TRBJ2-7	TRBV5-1	ASRRDRGNSEQY
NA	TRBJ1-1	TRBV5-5	ASSKTGTGGTRPEAF
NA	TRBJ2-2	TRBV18	ASSPQREGMDTGELF
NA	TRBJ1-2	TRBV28	ASRVPSGGGDYGYT
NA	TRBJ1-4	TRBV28	AISTQGTTNEKLF
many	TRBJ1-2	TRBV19	ASSEGTVYGYT
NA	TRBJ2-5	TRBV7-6	ASSLVFAGIETQY
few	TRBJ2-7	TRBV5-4	ATQWRGNYEQY
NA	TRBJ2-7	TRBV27	ASRTSGGLSSYEQY
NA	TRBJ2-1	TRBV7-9	ASSSDYSSYNEQF
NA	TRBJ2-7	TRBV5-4	ASSLVGVNEQY
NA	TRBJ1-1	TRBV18	ASSPFGTESTPEAF
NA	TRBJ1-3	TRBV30	AWSRGGTQGNTIY
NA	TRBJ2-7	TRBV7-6	ASSLRNRRGGKYEQY
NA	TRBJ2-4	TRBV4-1	ASSQIWTRSTKNIQY
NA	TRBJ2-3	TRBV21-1	ASSRRSGTSGMYTQY
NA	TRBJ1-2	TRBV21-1	ASSKRRRGQDYGYT